A selection of T cell receptor beta chains follows, all from one sample in a study of PD-1 blockade in classical Hodgkin lymphoma. This table comes from immunoSEQ multiplex PCR, and its TCRdb copy is limited to in-frame clones, with some not included. Of 25,000 to 30,000 clones detected, approximately 82% appear once; the ten largest clones hold around 23%. Source: peripheral blood mononuclear cells (PBMCs), taken before the second cycle of nivolumab. The receptor set was obtained from a human donor with classical Hodgkin lymphoma. Each CDR3 is given with its conserved first and last residue. D genes are given only for firm matches. Where a row states a size, it is once, few, many or the class of an expanded clone; other rows omit it.

TRBJ2-1,NA,TRBV13,TRBD2,CASSLEEGRGTYEQFF,TGTGCCAGCAGCTTAGAAGAAGGGCGGGGGACCTATGAGCAGTTCTTC
TRBJ1-4,once,TRBV6-1,NA,CASSAIYPQGSNEKLFF,TGTGCCAGCAGTGCTATCTATCCACAAGGGTCAAATGAAAAACTGTTTTTT
TRBJ2-7,NA,TRBV30,NA,CAWSRVPRTNEQYF,TGTGCCTGGAGCCGGGTCCCGAGGACCAACGAGCAGTACTTC
TRBJ1-5,NA,TRBV4-3,NA,CASSQERGEDNQPQHF,TGCGCCAGCAGCCAAGAACGAGGGGAGGACAATCAGCCCCAGCATTTT
TRBJ1-1,NA,TRBV28,NA,CASSGAGRLNTEAFF,TGTGCCAGCAGTGGAGCGGGACGGCTGAACACTGAAGCTTTCTTT
TRBJ1-3,NA,TRBV5-8,NA,CASSLPRDNSGNTIYF,TGTGCCAGCAGCTTACCCCGGGACAACTCTGGAAACACCATATATTTT
TRBJ1-1,NA,TRBV2,TRBD1,CASQGAVNTEAFF,TGTGCCAGCCAGGGGGCCGTGAACACTGAAGCTTTCTTT
TRBJ1-2,once,TRBV30,NA,CAWSVPPGAYYGYTF,TGTGCCTGGAGTGTCCCTCCGGGGGCTTACTATGGCTACACCTTC
TRBJ1-5,NA,TRBV11-2,NA,CASSWGGSDQPQHF,TGTGCCAGCAGCTGGGGGGGATCGGATCAGCCCCAGCATTTT
TRBJ2-3,few,TRBV5-1,NA,CASGGPGTDTQYF,TGCGCCAGCGGCGGGCCTGGCACAGATACGCAGTATTTT
TRBJ1-3,once,TRBV19,NA,CASSLGLRAGNTIYF,TGTGCCAGTAGTCTAGGCCTTCGGGCTGGAAACACCATATATTTT
TRBJ2-2,once,TRBV7-9,NA,CASSLSISAGELFF,TGTGCCAGCAGCTTAAGTATTAGCGCCGGGGAGCTGTTTTTT
TRBJ1-1,NA,TRBV9,NA,CASSGKVWDGNTEAFF,TGTGCCAGCAGCGGAAAAGTGTGGGACGGGAACACTGAAGCTTTCTTT
TRBJ1-5,NA,TRBV19,NA,CASSMVADHQPQHF,TGTGCCAGTAGTATGGTGGCAGACCATCAGCCCCAGCATTTT
TRBJ1-1,NA,TRBV6-5,NA,CASSYGGENTEAFF,TGTGCCAGCAGTTACGGGGGTGAGAACACTGAAGCTTTCTTT
TRBJ2-3,NA,TRBV19,NA,CASSFGSLGTDTQYF,TGTGCCAGTAGTTTCGGCAGTCTCGGCACAGATACGCAGTATTTT
TRBJ2-3,NA,TRBV5-1,TRBD1,CASSLDRGDDTQYF,TGCGCCAGCAGCTTGGACAGGGGAGATGATACGCAGTATTTT
TRBJ2-7,NA,TRBV7-2,NA,CASSLPLGPSEQYF,TGTGCCAGCAGCTTACCCCTGGGTCCCAGCGAGCAGTACTTC
TRBJ2-1,NA,TRBV19,NA,CASSIVGRGRNEQFF,TGTGCCAGTAGTATAGTAGGGCGGGGCAGGAATGAGCAGTTCTTC
TRBJ1-1,NA,TRBV6-5,NA,CASSYGWNTEAFF,TGTGCCAGCAGTTACGGTTGGAACACTGAAGCTTTCTTT
TRBJ1-6,NA,TRBV15,TRBD1,CATSRGAKGAISPLHF,TGTGCCACCAGCAGAGGGGCCAAGGGGGCGATTTCACCCCTCCACTTT
TRBJ1-1,NA,TRBV10-3,NA,CAMRGLMNTEAFF,TGTGCCATGAGGGGCCTGATGAACACTGAAGCTTTCTTT
TRBJ1-4,NA,TRBV5-4,TRBD1,CASSNGQGPFEKLFF,TGTGCCAGCAGCAACGGACAGGGTCCGTTTGAAAAACTGTTTTTT